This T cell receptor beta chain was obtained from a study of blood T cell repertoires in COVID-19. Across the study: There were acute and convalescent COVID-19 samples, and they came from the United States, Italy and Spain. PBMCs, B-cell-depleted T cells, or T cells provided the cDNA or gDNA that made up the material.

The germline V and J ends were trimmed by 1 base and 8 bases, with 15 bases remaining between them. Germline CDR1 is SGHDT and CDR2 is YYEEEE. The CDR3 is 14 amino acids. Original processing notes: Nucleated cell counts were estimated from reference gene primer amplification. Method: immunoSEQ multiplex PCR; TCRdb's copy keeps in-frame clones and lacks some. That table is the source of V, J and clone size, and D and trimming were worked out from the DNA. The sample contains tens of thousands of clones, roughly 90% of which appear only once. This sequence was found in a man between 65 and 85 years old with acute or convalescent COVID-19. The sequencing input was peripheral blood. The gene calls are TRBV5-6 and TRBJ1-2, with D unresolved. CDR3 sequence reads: CASSLRGRTLGYTF. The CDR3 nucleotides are TGTGCCAGCAGCTTGAGAGGCCGCACTTTAGGCTACACCTTC.